A single sample is the source of the 4 T cell receptor beta chains below, sequenced in a study of blood T cell repertoires in COVID-19. Method: immunoSEQ multiplex PCR; TCRdb's copy keeps in-frame clones and lacks some. Of about 140,000 clones listed, roughly four fifths are singletons. Sequencing was performed on PBMCs or T cells enriched from blood (not recorded which). Receptor source: a woman aged 18 to 35 who had been exposed to COVID-19.

The CDR3 coding sequence is TGTGCCAGCAGTATTCCGGGGGGCCCGCGCCCCTACGAGCAGTACTTC. Amino acids: CASSIPGGPRPYEQYF. V usage is TRBV28 and J usage is TRBJ2-7; perhaps TRBD2 as D (7 bases). V dropped 5 bases and J dropped 2 bases, with 19 bases sitting between them. The germline V gene has CDR1 MDHEN and CDR2 SYDVKM. This CDR3 is built from 16 residues. The full variable domain, in which reference TRBV28 and TRBJ2-7 provide the parts outside the CDR3, is DVKVTQSSRYLVKRTGEKVFLECVQDMDHENMFWYRQDPGLGLRLIYFSYDVKMKEKGDIPEGYSVSREKKERFSLILESASTNQTSMYLCASSIPGGPRPYEQYFGPGTRLTVT.

This chain connects TRBV19 to TRBJ1-2; TRBD1 might be the D (5 bases). This CDR3 has 14 residues. The germline CDR1 and CDR2 sequences are LNHDA and SQIVND (reference sequence). Trimming shortened V by 3 bases and J by 0 bases, and 8 bases separated the two germline ends. The CDR3 nucleotides read TGTGCCAGTAGTATGGACATAGCTAACTATGGCTACACCTTC. Its translation is CASSMDIANYGYTF.

The CDR3, as DNA: TGTGCCAGCAGCTCGGGAGACAGGGGGCTAGGTGGCTACACCTTC. Its protein product is CASSSGDRGLGGYTF. V is TRBV7-9 and J is TRBJ1-2; TRBD1 matches 10 bases. There are 15 residues in the CDR3. Germline CDR1 is SEHNR and CDR2 is FQNEAQ (reference sequence). Trimming at V came to 4 bases and at J to 7 bases, leaving 9 bases not matched to a gene.

This chain connects TRBV6-2 or TRBV6-3 to TRBJ2-7; 7 bases agree with TRBD1. There are 17 residues in the CDR3. Germline trimming cut 0 bases from V and 0 bases from J; bases unmatched to any gene: 8. CDR1 is MNHEY, CDR2 SVGEGT, per germline. CDR3 bases: TGTGCCAGCAGTTACTCTCTCAGGGGACAGTCCTCCTACGAGCAGTACTTC. Translation gives CASSYSLRGQSSYEQYF.